These 25 T cell receptor beta chains originate from one sample sequenced in a study of shared clonotypes between healthy human individuals. TCRdb's copy holds only in-frame clones and misses some; the assay was immunoSEQ multiplex PCR. The table lists over a million clones, 75% to 85% of them singletons. Sequencing was carried out using memory CD4+ T cells from PBMCs. As for subset: CD45RA-negative fraction. The receptors originated from a man aged 18 to 30 in good health. Some clones in this sample may be carry-over from other donors' samples.

The chain couples TRBV7-9 to TRBJ2-1, with 13 bases matching TRBD2. In germline, CDR1 is SEHNR, CDR2 FQNEAQ (reference sequence). J lost 7 bases, V lost 5 bases, and 5 bases had no gene match. CDR3 length: 15 residues. CDR3 DNA: TGTGCCAGCAGCGCGAGGACTAGCGGGAGTAATGAGCAGTTCTTC. Translating gives CASSARTSGSNEQFF.

The rearrangement links TRBV19 to TRBJ2-1; maybe TRBD2 (6 bases). The germline V and J ends were trimmed by 7 bases and 2 bases, with 9 bases remaining between them. Germline V gene sequence: CDR1 LNHDA, CDR2 SQIVND (reference sequence). The CDR3 consists of 13 residues. The CDR3 reads CASMEGPYNEQFF. CDR3 bases: TGTGCCAGTATGGAGGGGCCCTACAATGAGCAGTTCTTC.

The chain employs TRBV30 and TRBJ2-5; 9 bases map to TRBD2. Germline-derived CDR1 and CDR2 are GTSNPN and SVGIG (reference sequence). The CDR3 has 15 residues. The junction had 7 bases not matched to a gene; V was cut back by 0 bases and J by 5 bases. The CDR3 DNA is TGTGCCTGGAGTGTAAATAGCGGGAGCTGGGAGACCCAGTACTTC. This translates into CAWSVNSGSWETQYF.

The rearrangement links TRBV5-5 to TRBJ2-5; either TRBD1 or TRBD2 may fit D (6 bases each). Germline V gene sequence: CDR1 SGHKS, CDR2 YYEKEE (reference sequence). The CDR3 is made up of 16 amino acids. The ends were cut back, 4 bases at V and 2 bases at J, with 18 bases in the middle. The CDR3, as DNA: TGTGCCAGCAGCCCGAGGGGGTTGGGGGGACAAGAGACCCAGTACTTC. It encodes CASSPRGLGGQETQYF.

The chain carries TRBV7-3 and TRBJ1-4; no clear D gene. V gave up 2 bases and J gave up 7 bases, with 8 bases separating them. The CDR3 covers 13 residues. From germline, CDR1 is SGHTA and CDR2 FQGTGA. CDR3 residues: CASSLSRGEKLFF. The CDR3 DNA reads TGTGCCAGCAGCTTATCCCGGGGTGAAAAACTGTTTTTT.

This clone has more than one count but fewer than ten. This chain uses TRBV11-3 with TRBJ1-1; no clear D. Germline loops: CDR1 SGHNT, CDR2 YENEEA. The germline V and J ends were trimmed by 2 bases and 1 base, with 5 bases remaining between them. The CDR3 contains 13 residues. CDR3 region: CASSLKGNTEAFF. The DNA for the CDR3 is TGTGCCAGCAGCTTAAAAGGGAACACTGAAGCTTTCTTT.

The rearrangement links TRBV11-3 to TRBJ2-5; D is uncertain. V was cut by 5 bases and J by 7 bases, with 11 bases left in between. The germline V gene has CDR1 SGHNT and CDR2 YENEEA. This CDR3 contains 12 residues. The CDR3 region is CASSHMEGTQYF. The CDR3 region has the DNA TGTGCCAGCAGCCACATGGAAGGGACCCAGTACTTC.

This sequence joins TRBV5-4 and TRBJ2-3; perhaps TRBD2 as D (5 bases). The CDR3 totals 15 residues. V lost 0 bases and J 4 bases, leaving 12 bases between the germline ends. The germline V gene encodes CDR1 SGHNT and CDR2 YYREEE (reference sequence). CDR3 DNA: TGTGCCAGCAGCTTGGCAATAAGGACTGCAGATACGCAGTATTTT. The encoded protein is CASSLAIRTADTQYF.

Regarding this clone: Being one base from a much bigger clone, this may be a read error. The chain employs TRBV5-1 and TRBJ2-6; a possible D gene is TRBD2 (5 bases). Germline-derived CDR1 and CDR2 are SGHRS and YFSETQ. Trimming removed 3 bases from V and 1 base from J, with 5 bases in between. The CDR3 is made up of 14 amino acids. CDR3 protein: CASSSGSGANVLTF. As DNA, the CDR3 is TGCGCCAGCAGCTCGGGGTCTGGGGCCAACGTCCTGACTTTC.

The chain uses TRBV28 and TRBJ1-2; 8 nucleotides align to TRBD1. CDR3 length equals 14 residues. CDR1 MDHEN and CDR2 SYDVKM come from the germline V gene. The V gene end was trimmed by 6 bases and the J gene end by 4 bases; junction bases not matched to a gene: 7. CDR3 amino acids: CASRRAGGLYGYTF. The CDR3 region has the DNA TGTGCCAGCAGGAGGGCAGGGGGCCTCTATGGCTACACCTTC.

The chain uses TRBV5-8 and TRBJ1-2; possible D gene TRBD1, 6 bases. The length of the CDR3 is 14 residues. The germline gives CDR1 SGHTS, CDR2 YDEGEE. Deletions cut 2 bases from V and 4 bases from J, with 12 bases between. In DNA, the CDR3 is TGTGCCAGCAGCTTTTCCGGGACAAGCTATGGCTACACCTTC. Translation: CASSFSGTSYGYTF.

This clone has a handful of counts. V gene TRBV10-3 combines with J gene TRBJ1-5; D gene ambiguous. The CDR3 is made up of 13 amino acids. Germline V lookup: CDR1 ENHRY, CDR2 SYGVKD. V lost 2 bases to trimming and J lost 9 bases, with 11 bases between them. CDR3 sequence reads: CAISEAGPAPQHF. The CDR3 nucleotides are TGTGCCATCAGTGAGGCAGGACCGGCGCCCCAGCATTTT.

DNA for the CDR3: TGTGCCAGCGTCGTGGGGGTAGATAGCCCTGAAGCTTTCTTT. Its protein product is CASVVGVDSPEAFF. J is TRBJ1-1 and V is TRBV5-4; a possible D gene is TRBD1 (5 bases). CDR1 and CDR2 from the germline V gene are SGHNT and YYREEE (reference sequence). This CDR3 has 14 amino acids. V lost 7 bases and J lost 6, with 19 bases in between. Full variable domain (outside the CDR3, taken from reference TRBV5-4 and TRBJ1-1): ETGVTQSPTHLIKTRGQQVTLRCSSQSGHNTVSWYQQALGQGPQFIFQYYREEENGRGNFPPRFSGLQFPNYSSELNVNALELDDSALYLCASVVGVDSPEAFFGQGTRLTVV.

The J gene is TRBJ1-4, the V gene TRBV7-9, with D perhaps TRBD1 (6 bases). Trimming shortened V by 2 bases and J by 3 bases, and 10 bases separated the two germline ends. The CDR3 consists of 15 residues. Germline CDR1 SEHNR, CDR2 FQNEAQ (reference sequence). CDR3 sequence (DNA): TGTGCCAGCAGCTTAACGGGGGCGGCTAATGAAAAACTGTTTTTT. It specifies CASSLTGAANEKLFF.

In its sample, this clone was seen once. V gene TRBV28 combines with J gene TRBJ2-1, with D perhaps assigned TRBD1 or TRBD2 (5 bases each). Germline CDR1 and CDR2: MDHEN and SYDVKM. The CDR3 is made up of 15 amino acids. V shed 4 bases and J shed 0 bases, with 10 bases lying between them. CDR3 DNA: TGTGCCAGCAGTTCTACCGGGACCTCCTACAATGAGCAGTTCTTC. It codes for CASSSTGTSYNEQFF.

The sample holds a few counts of this clone. The rearrangement uses TRBV28 and TRBJ1-2, with no clear D. This CDR3 region has 13 residues. Per the germline V gene, CDR1 is MDHEN and CDR2 is SYDVKM. Trimming left V 5 bases short and J 7 bases short, with 14 bases between. The CDR3 reads CASSPREALGYTF. DNA for the CDR3: TGTGCCAGCAGTCCGCGCGAAGCCCTTGGCTACACCTTC.

In its sample, this clone was seen a few times. The chain recombines TRBV5-6 with TRBJ2-7, with D perhaps matching TRBD1 (6 bases). Germline V gene data show CDR1 as SGHDT and CDR2 as YYEEEE. Trimming took off 1 base at V and 3 bases at J, with 17 bases between the two ends. This CDR3 contains 16 residues. The CDR3 protein is CASSLYLDSSIYEQYF. CDR3 nucleotides: TGTGCCAGCAGCTTGTATCTGGACAGCTCAATCTACGAGCAGTACTTC.

The chain links TRBV11-2 to TRBJ2-4; 11 positions match TRBD2. This CDR3 region has 16 residues. From germline, CDR1 is SGHAT and CDR2 FQNNGV. The trim removed 1 base at V and 3 bases at J, leaving 2 bases unmatched. The CDR3 DNA follows: TGTGCCAGCAGCTTAGCCGGACTAGCGGGCAAAAACATTCAGTACTTC. Amino acids: CASSLAGLAGKNIQYF.

This clone was seen once. The chain uses TRBV7-8 and TRBJ2-4; unclear D gene. The CDR3 consists of 13 residues. The germline CDR1 and CDR2 sequences are SGHVS and FQNEAQ. V lost 1 base and J lost 4, with 5 bases in between. CDR3 nucleotide sequence: TGTGCCAGCAGCTTAGAGGATAAAAACATTCAGTACTTC. It encodes CASSLEDKNIQYF.

This clone was observed a single time. The chain couples TRBV6-1 to TRBJ1-1; 9 nucleotides line up with TRBD1. CDR3 length: 13 residues. The germline gives CDR1 MNHNS, CDR2 SASEGT. Trimming cost V 7 bases and J 3 bases; bases outside gene matches: 3. CDR3 in DNA: TGTGCCAGCAAACAGGGGGCTTACACTGAAGCTTTCTTT. Translated: CASKQGAYTEAFF.

The chain employs TRBV27 and TRBJ1-2, with 10 positions matching TRBD1. The CDR3 is 14 residues long. Losses at the gene ends were 4 bases for V and 1 base for J; bases not matched to a gene: 0. Per the germline V gene, CDR1 is MNHEY and CDR2 is SMNVEV (reference sequence). CDR3 nucleotide sequence: TGTGCCAGCAGTTGGGACAGGGGTAACTATGGCTACACCTTC. Translating it yields CASSWDRGNYGYTF.

The chain recombines TRBV19 with TRBJ2-2; the D gene could be TRBD1 or TRBD2 (5 bases each). Germline lookup yields CDR1 LNHDA and CDR2 SQIVND (reference sequence). The CDR3 length is 14 residues. Deletions cut 9 bases from V and 6 bases from J, with 17 bases between. The CDR3 nucleotides read TGTGCCAGCAAACGGGGACGTCTCCCCGGGGAGCTGTTTTTT. Residues: CASKRGRLPGELFF.

The chain links TRBV29-1 to TRBJ2-7, with a possible D match to TRBD1 (6 bases). Germline assignment: CDR1 SQVTM and CDR2 ANQGSEA. Trimming stripped 7 bases from V and 5 bases from J, with 24 bases between. This CDR3 contains 15 residues. CDR3: CSGRGFGGAVDEQYF. CDR3 bases: TGCAGCGGAAGGGGCTTTGGGGGCGCGGTAGACGAGCAGTACTTC.

The CDR3 bases are TGTGCCTGGACTAGCTCCTACAATGAGCAGTTCTTC. Translated, it gives CAWTSSYNEQFF. The gene calls are TRBV30 and TRBJ2-1, with D unresolved. This CDR3 has 12 residues. The germline CDR1 and CDR2 sequences are GTSNPN and SVGIG (reference sequence). Trimming stripped 4 bases from V and 0 bases from J, with 4 bases between.

This clone occurred a few times. The chain links TRBV10-3 to TRBJ1-2; TRBD1 matches 7 bases. The V gene end was trimmed by 2 bases and the J gene end by 3 bases; junction bases not matched to a gene: 6. In germline, CDR1 is ENHRY, CDR2 SYGVKD. The CDR3 covers 15 residues. CDR3 in amino acids: CAISEPGTEDYGYTF. CDR3 in DNA: TGTGCCATCAGTGAGCCCGGGACAGAGGACTATGGCTACACCTTC.